A selection of T cell receptor beta chains follows, all from one sample in a study of cytomegalovirus exposure and HLA in healthy donors. Here immunoSEQ multiplex PCR was the method, and the copy in TCRdb shows in-frame clones only, minus some. The sample records about 190,000 clones, 85% being singletons. The material sequenced was PBMCs. The receptors were gathered from a boy aged 2-9 years in good health and CMV-seronegative. Both conserved end residues are part of each CDR3. A D gene is named only where the DNA matches it firmly. The size entry is marked missing in some rows and otherwise reads once, few, many or a size class.

size: -; D: TRBD1; J: TRBJ1-2; V: TRBV9; DNA: TGTGCCAGCAGCCCAAGGACAGGGAACTATGGCTACACCTTC; CDR3: CASSPRTGNYGYTF
size: -; D: TRBD1; J: TRBJ2-3; V: TRBV11-2; DNA: TGTGCCAGCAGTACCGGGACAGGGGTTGCAGATACGCAGTATTTT; CDR3: CASSTGTGVADTQYF
size: few; D: TRBD2; J: TRBJ2-1; V: TRBV12-5; DNA: TGTGCTAGTGGTTTGAATGGCGGGAGCCCGTACAATGAGCAGTTCTTC; CDR3: CASGLNGGSPYNEQFF
size: -; D: TRBD1; J: TRBJ1-4; V: TRBV7-9; DNA: TGTGCCAGCAGCTTAGGGGCCTACCGGGACAGGGGAACTAATGAAAAACTGTTTTTT; CDR3: CASSLGAYRDRGTNEKLFF
size: -; D: TRBD2; J: TRBJ2-1; V: TRBV6-5; DNA: TGTGCCAGCAGTTCCCGGGGGGACTACAATGAGCAGTTCTTC; CDR3: CASSSRGDYNEQFF
size: -; D: TRBD1; J: TRBJ1-2; V: TRBV5-1; DNA: TGCGCCAGCAGCTTAACCGGGACAGGGGCCGGCTACACCTTC; CDR3: CASSLTGTGAGYTF
size: -; D: TRBD2; J: TRBJ2-3; V: TRBV30; DNA: TGTGCCTGGGACAGCGGGGGGGGAAGCACAGATACGCAGTATTTT; CDR3: CAWDSGGGSTDTQYF
size: -; D: -; J: TRBJ2-7; V: TRBV5-1; DNA: TGCGCCAGCAGCTTGGGACAGCAGAGCGAGCAGTACTTC; CDR3: CASSLGQQSEQYF
size: -; D: TRBD1; J: TRBJ1-4; V: TRBV6-6; DNA: TGTGCCAGCAGGCAGTTTGGGATAACAGGGGATGGAAAACTGTTTTTT; CDR3: CASRQFGITGDGKLFF
size: -; D: -; J: TRBJ2-1; V: TRBV6-1; DNA: TGTGCCAGCAGTGCGGAAAAGCGTACCTACAATGAGCAGTTCTTC; CDR3: CASSAEKRTYNEQFF
size: -; D: TRBD2; J: TRBJ2-2; V: TRBV9; DNA: TGTGCCAGCAGCGCCCCTAGCGGGAGAGCCGGGGAGCTGTTTTTT; CDR3: CASSAPSGRAGELFF
size: few; D: TRBD1; J: TRBJ1-5; V: TRBV27; DNA: TGTGCCAGCAGTCCACCGCCTGGGACAGGGGGTTACCAGCCCCAGCATTTT; CDR3: CASSPPPGTGGYQPQHF
size: -; D: -; J: TRBJ1-3; V: TRBV6-6; DNA: TGTGCCAGCTCGTGGGGGCATACCTCTGGAAACACCATATATTTT; CDR3: CASSWGHTSGNTIYF
size: -; D: -; J: TRBJ1-2; V: TRBV2; DNA: TGTGCCAGCACTCCGGGACAATCTGTCGGCTGCACCTTC; CDR3: CASTPGQSVGCTF
size: -; D: TRBD1; J: TRBJ2-5; V: TRBV27; DNA: TGTGCCAGCAGTCTATACAGGGGTTTTGAGACCCAGTACTTC; CDR3: CASSLYRGFETQYF
size: -; D: -; J: TRBJ1-5; V: TRBV15; DNA: TGTGCCACCAGCAGAGACCTTAGCAATCAGCCCCAGCATTTT; CDR3: CATSRDLSNQPQHF
size: -; D: -; J: TRBJ1-2; V: TRBV2; DNA: TGTGCCAGCAGTGTAGTGAAATATGATGGCTACACCTTC; CDR3: CASSVVKYDGYTF
size: -; D: TRBD1; J: TRBJ1-3; V: TRBV10-3; DNA: TGTGCCATCAGGGGACAGCCTGGAAACACCATATATTTT; CDR3: CAIRGQPGNTIYF
size: once; D: TRBD2; J: TRBJ2-7; V: TRBV7-8; DNA: TGTGCCAGCAGCTCGACTAGCGGGAGGATTTACGAGCAGTACTTC; CDR3: CASSSTSGRIYEQYF
size: -; D: TRBD1; J: TRBJ2-5; V: TRBV7-2; DNA: TGTGCCAGCAGCCACCGGGACAGCAAGAAGACCCAGTACTTC; CDR3: CASSHRDSKKTQYF
size: -; D: TRBD1; J: TRBJ1-2; V: TRBV7-9; DNA: TGTGCCAGCAGCGACAGTACAGGGGCTGGCTACACCTTC; CDR3: CASSDSTGAGYTF
size: once; D: -; J: TRBJ1-2; V: TRBV7-9; DNA: TGTGCCAGCAGTTACGGGGGGGGTGGCTACACCTTC; CDR3: CASSYGGGGYTF
size: -; D: -; J: TRBJ1-5; V: TRBV28; DNA: TGTGCCAGCAGTTTATCGGCAGGGGTCAATCAGCCCCAGCATTTT; CDR3: CASSLSAGVNQPQHF
size: -; D: TRBD2; J: TRBJ2-5; V: TRBV11-3; DNA: TGTGCCAGCAGCTTAGGTAGCGGGAGGCCCGGCGGGGAGACCCAGTACTTC; CDR3: CASSLGSGRPGGETQYF
size: -; D: TRBD1; J: TRBJ2-1; V: TRBV6-5; DNA: TGTGCCAGCAGTCCTACAGGGGGCCCCTACAATGAGCAGTTCTTC; CDR3: CASSPTGGPYNEQFF
size: -; D: TRBD2; J: TRBJ2-5; V: TRBV19; DNA: TGTGCCAGTAGTGTTGGGACTAGCGCGGACCGGGAGACCCAGTACTTC; CDR3: CASSVGTSADRETQYF
size: -; D: TRBD1; J: TRBJ2-7; V: TRBV5-1; DNA: TGCGCCAGCAGCTTGGTCTTTCCGGGACAGGGGAGCTCCTACGAGCAGTACTTC; CDR3: CASSLVFPGQGSSYEQYF
size: -; D: TRBD2; J: TRBJ2-3; V: TRBV7-9; DNA: TGTTCCAGCAGCTTAACGAAGAGGGCTAGCGGGACTGACGATACGCAGTATTTT; CDR3: CSSSLTKRASGTDDTQYF
size: -; D: TRBD2; J: TRBJ2-3; V: TRBV18; DNA: TGTGCCAGCTTGGCGGGAGGGCCGGCAGATACGCAGTATTTT; CDR3: CASLAGGPADTQYF
size: -; D: TRBD1; J: TRBJ1-1; V: TRBV7-9; DNA: TGTGCCAGCAGCTTAGCCCGGTTGAGGGGGCTACGGGAAGCTGAAGCTTTCTTT; CDR3: CASSLARLRGLREAEAFF